Below, 7 T cell receptor beta chains from the same sample are listed, as sequenced in a study of blood T cells in healthy people across ages. It was with a sample-barcoded 5' primer and a J-beta primer mix that a second PCR of roughly 7 to 12 cycles was run. TCRdb processed the 5' RACE reads anew with MiXCR; each CDR3 protein has one entry. The sample lists almost 300,000 distinct CDR3 sequences, around 27% occurring once. The sample was blood. Receptors were obtained from a woman in her 70s in good health.

This chain joins TRBV28 and TRBJ2-4; D is ambiguous. The CDR3 is 13 amino acids. Trimming took 5 bases from V and 9 from J, leaving 14 bases between them. Germline loops: CDR1 MDHEN, CDR2 SYDVKM. The CDR3 here is CASSPLGTGIQYF. DNA of the CDR3: TGTGCCAGCAGTCCCTTGGGTACGGGCATTCAGTACTTC.

In this sample, this clonotype turned up a few times. J is TRBJ2-2 and V is TRBV5-1; D possibly uses TRBD1 or TRBD2 (5 bases each). The CDR3 contains 15 residues. The V gene's germline CDR1 is SGHRS and CDR2 YFSETQ. V gave up 3 bases and J gave up 3 bases, with 12 bases separating them. This CDR3 reads CASSSGTKYTGELFF. In DNA, the CDR3 is TGCGCCAGCAGCTCCGGGACCAAGTACACCGGGGAGCTGTTTTTT.

CDR3 in amino acids: CASLDRGYNSPLHF. As DNA, the CDR3 is TGTGCCAGCCTGGACAGGGGATATAATTCACCCCTCCACTTT. This sequence joins TRBV6-1 and TRBJ1-6, with 9 bases aligning to TRBD1. V dropped 8 bases and J dropped 4; count of bases not matched to a gene: 3. This CDR3 is built from 14 residues. Germline assignment: CDR1 MNHNS and CDR2 SASEGT.

Details on this clonotype: At one boundary the junction diverges from the germline segment, which might be a read error. The gene calls are TRBV28 and TRBJ2-1, with a weak D call TRBD2 (7 bases). Germline CDR1 MDHEN, CDR2 SYDVKM. This CDR3 has 12 amino acids. CDR3 DNA sequence: TGTGCCAGCAGTTCCTTCTCCCTCGGGGGGCTCTTC. It is translated as CASSSFSLGGLF.

This clonotype was detected only a few times. The CDR3, as DNA: TGCAGCACCCGGACAGATTTCGAAGCTTTCTTT. Its protein product is CSTRTDFEAFF. V and J are TRBV29-1 and TRBJ1-1, with a weak D call TRBD1 (6 bases). Germline CDR1 SQVTM, CDR2 ANQGSEA. The CDR3 has 11 amino acids. V gave up 8 bases and J gave up 8 bases, with 15 bases separating them.

The gene calls are TRBV7-2 and TRBJ2-7; no reliable D call. Germline CDR1 SGHTA, CDR2 FQGNSA. The V end lost 1 base, the J end lost 6 bases, and 10 bases lay between the germline ends. There are 13 residues in the CDR3. CDR3 nucleotide sequence: TGTGCCAGCAGCTTAGACACCCTCGTCGAGCAGTACTTC. It is translated as CASSLDTLVEQYF.

This clonotype appeared a few times. The chain joins TRBV7-2 to TRBJ2-3; D assignment may be TRBD1 or TRBD2 (6 bases each). This CDR3 spans 15 amino acids. V was clipped by 4 bases and J by 2 bases, with 13 bases between them. Germline CDR1 and CDR2: SGHTA and FQGNSA. The CDR3 sequence: CASSSIGGNTDTQYF. The DNA of the CDR3 is TGTGCCAGCAGCTCCATAGGGGGGAACACAGATACGCAGTATTTT. The full variable domain, completed using reference TRBV7-2 and TRBJ2-3, is GAGVSQSPSNKVTEKGKDVELRCDPISGHTALYWYRQSLGQGLEFLIYFQGNSAPDKSGLPSDRFSAERTGGSVSTLTIQRTQQEDSAVYLCASSSIGGNTDTQYFGPGTRLTVL.